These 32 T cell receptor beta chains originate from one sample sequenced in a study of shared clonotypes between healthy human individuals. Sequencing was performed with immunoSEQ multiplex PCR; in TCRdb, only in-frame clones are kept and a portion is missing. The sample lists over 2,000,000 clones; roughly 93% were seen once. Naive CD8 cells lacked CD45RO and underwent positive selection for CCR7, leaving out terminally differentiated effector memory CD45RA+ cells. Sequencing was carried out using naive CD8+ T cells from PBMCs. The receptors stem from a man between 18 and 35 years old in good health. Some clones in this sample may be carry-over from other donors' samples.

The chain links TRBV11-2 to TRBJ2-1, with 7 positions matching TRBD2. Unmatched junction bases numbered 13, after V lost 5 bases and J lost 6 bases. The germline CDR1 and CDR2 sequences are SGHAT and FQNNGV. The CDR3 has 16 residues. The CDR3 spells CASSPRWAGEANEQFF. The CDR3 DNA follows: TGTGCCAGCAGCCCCAGGTGGGCGGGAGAGGCCAATGAGCAGTTCTTC.

The CDR3 sequence is CASSGEQADYNEQFF. DNA of the CDR3: TGTGCCAGCAGTGGGGAACAAGCGGACTACAATGAGCAGTTCTTC. This sequence joins TRBV6-5 and TRBJ2-1, with D tentatively TRBD2 (5 bases). CDR1 is MNHEY, CDR2 SVGAGI, per germline. This CDR3 has 15 amino acids. V lost 5 bases to trimming and J lost 3 bases, with 14 bases between them.

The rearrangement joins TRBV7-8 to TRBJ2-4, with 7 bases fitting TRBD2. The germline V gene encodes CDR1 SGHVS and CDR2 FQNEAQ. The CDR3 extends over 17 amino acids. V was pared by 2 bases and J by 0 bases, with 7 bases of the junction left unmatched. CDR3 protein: CASSLWASGLAKNIQYF. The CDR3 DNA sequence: TGTGCCAGCAGCTTATGGGCTAGCGGCCTAGCCAAAAACATTCAGTACTTC.

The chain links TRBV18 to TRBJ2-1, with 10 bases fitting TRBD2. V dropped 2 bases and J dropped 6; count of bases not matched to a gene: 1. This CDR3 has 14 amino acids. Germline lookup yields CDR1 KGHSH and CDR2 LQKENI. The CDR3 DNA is TGTGCCAGCTCACCAGCTAGCGGGAGCAATGAGCAGTTCTTC. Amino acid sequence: CASSPASGSNEQFF.

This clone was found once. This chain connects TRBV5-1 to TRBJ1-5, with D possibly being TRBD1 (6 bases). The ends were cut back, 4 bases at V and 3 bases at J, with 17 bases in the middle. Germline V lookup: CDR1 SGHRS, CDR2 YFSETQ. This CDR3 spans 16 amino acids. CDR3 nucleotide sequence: TGCGCCAGCAGCCCCGGAGGAGGGGGTTTCAATCAGCCCCAGCATTTT. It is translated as CASSPGGGGFNQPQHF.

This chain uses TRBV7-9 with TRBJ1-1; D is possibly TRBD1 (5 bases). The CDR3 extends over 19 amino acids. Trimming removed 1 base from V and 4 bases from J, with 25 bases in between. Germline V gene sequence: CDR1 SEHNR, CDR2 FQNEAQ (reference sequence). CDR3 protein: CASSLVSPTGLRHITEAFF. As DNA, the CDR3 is TGTGCCAGCAGCTTAGTTTCCCCGACGGGGCTCCGACACATCACTGAAGCTTTCTTT.

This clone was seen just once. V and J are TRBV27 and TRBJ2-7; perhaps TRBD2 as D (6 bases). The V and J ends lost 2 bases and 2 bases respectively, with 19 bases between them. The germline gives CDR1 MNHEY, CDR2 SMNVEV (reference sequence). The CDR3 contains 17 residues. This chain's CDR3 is CASSLSAGTPVPYEQYF. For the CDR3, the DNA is TGTGCCAGCAGTTTAAGTGCTGGGACTCCGGTTCCCTACGAGCAGTACTTC.

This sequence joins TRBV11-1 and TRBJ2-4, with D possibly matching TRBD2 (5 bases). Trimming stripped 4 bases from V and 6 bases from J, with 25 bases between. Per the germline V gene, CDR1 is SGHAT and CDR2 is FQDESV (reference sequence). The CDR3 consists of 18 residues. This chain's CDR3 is CASSSTTQPGSWANIQYF. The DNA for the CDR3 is TGTGCCAGCAGCTCCACAACACAACCGGGATCTTGGGCAAACATTCAGTACTTC. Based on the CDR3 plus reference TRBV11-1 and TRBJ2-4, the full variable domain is EAEVAQSPRYKITEKSQAVAFWCDPISGHATLYWYRQILGQGPELLVQFQDESVVDDSQLPKDRFSAERLKGVDSTLKIQPAELGDSAMYLCASSSTTQPGSWANIQYFGAGTRLSVL.

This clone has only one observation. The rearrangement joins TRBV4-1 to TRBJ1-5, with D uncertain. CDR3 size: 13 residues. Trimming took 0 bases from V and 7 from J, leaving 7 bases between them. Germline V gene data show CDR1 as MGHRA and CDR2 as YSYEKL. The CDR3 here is CASSQDNRQPQHF. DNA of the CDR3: TGCGCCAGCAGCCAAGATAACCGACAGCCCCAGCATTTT.

The CDR3 protein is CASSEGVVVGEAFF. The CDR3 DNA follows: TGTGCCAGCAGTGAAGGGGTCGTGGTGGGTGAAGCTTTCTTT. J is TRBJ1-1 and V is TRBV6-1; unclear D gene. Deletions cut 1 base from V and 7 bases from J, with 13 bases between. The CDR3 is 14 amino acids. CDR1 is MNHNS and CDR2 is SASEGT in the germline V gene.

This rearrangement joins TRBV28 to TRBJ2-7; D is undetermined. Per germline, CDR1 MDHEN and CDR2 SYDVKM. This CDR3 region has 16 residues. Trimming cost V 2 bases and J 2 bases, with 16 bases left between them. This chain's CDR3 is CASSLSRAYPTYEQYF. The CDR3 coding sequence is TGTGCCAGCAGTTTAAGTCGGGCGTACCCAACCTACGAGCAGTACTTC.

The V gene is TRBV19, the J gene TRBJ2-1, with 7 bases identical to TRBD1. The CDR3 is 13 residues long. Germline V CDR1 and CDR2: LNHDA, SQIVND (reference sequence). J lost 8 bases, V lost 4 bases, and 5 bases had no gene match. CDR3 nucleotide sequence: TGTGCCAGTAGTACTCCTGGACAGGATGAGCAGTTCTTC. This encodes CASSTPGQDEQFF.

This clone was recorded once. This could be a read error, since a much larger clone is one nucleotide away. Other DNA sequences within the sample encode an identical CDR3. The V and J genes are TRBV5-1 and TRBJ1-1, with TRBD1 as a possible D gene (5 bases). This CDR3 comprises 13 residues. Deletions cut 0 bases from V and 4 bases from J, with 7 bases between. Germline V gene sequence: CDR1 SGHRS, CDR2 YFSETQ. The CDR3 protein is CASSLGGSTEAFF. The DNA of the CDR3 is TGCGCCAGCAGCTTGGGGGGGAGCACTGAAGCTTTCTTT.

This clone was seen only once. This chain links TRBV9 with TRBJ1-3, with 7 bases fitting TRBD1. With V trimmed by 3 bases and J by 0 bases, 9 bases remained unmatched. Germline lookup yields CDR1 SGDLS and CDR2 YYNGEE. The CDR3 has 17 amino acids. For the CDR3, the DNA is TGTGCCAGCAGCGGCCGCCCCCGACAGGGCTCTGGAAACACCATATATTTT. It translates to CASSGRPRQGSGNTIYF.

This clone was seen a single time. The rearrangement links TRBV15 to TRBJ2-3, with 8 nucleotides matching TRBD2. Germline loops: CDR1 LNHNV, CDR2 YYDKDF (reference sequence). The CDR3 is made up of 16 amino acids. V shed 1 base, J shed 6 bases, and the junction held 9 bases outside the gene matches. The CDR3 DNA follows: TGTGCCACCAGCAGAGGGGCGGGAGGAGGCCCCGATACGCAGTATTTT. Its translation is CATSRGAGGGPDTQYF.

In nucleotides, the CDR3 is TGTGCCAGCAGCCGCGGACTAGCGGGCCCCCAAGAGACCCAGTACTTC. The encoded protein is CASSRGLAGPQETQYF. The rearrangement uses TRBV7-2 and TRBJ2-5, with 11 bases identical to TRBD2. Trimming at V came to 5 bases and at J to 1 base, leaving 6 bases not matched to a gene. In germline, CDR1 is SGHTA, CDR2 FQGNSA. The CDR3 loop spans 16 amino acids.

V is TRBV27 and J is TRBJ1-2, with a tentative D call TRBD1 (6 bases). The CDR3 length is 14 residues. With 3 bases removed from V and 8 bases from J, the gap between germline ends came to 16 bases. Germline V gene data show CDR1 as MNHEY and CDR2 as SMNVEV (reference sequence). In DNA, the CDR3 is TGTGCCAGCAGTTTTTCCTCAGGGGTGGAGGGCTACACCTTC. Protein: CASSFSSGVEGYTF.

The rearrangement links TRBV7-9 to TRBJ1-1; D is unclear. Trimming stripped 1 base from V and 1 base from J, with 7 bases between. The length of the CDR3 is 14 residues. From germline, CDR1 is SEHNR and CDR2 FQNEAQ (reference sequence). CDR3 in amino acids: CASSLVSENTEAFF. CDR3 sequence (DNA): TGTGCCAGCAGCTTAGTATCGGAGAACACTGAAGCTTTCTTT.

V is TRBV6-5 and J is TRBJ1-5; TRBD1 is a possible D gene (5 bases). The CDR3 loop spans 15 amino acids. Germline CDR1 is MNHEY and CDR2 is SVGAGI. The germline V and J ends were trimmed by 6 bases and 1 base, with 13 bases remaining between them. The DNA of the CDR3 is TGTGCCAGCAGGAGCCGGCAGGGAAGCAATCAGCCCCAGCATTTT. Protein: CASRSRQGSNQPQHF.

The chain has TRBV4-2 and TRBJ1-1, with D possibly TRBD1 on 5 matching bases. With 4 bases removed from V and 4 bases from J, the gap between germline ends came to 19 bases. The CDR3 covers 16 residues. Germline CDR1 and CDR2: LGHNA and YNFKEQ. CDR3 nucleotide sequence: TGTGCCAGCAGCCCCATGGACGGGGGGGTTGGCACTGAAGCTTTCTTT. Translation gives CASSPMDGGVGTEAFF.

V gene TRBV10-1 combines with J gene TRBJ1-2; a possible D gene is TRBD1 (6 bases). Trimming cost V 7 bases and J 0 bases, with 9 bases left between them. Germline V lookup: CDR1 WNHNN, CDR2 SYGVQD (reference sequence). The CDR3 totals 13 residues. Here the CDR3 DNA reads TGCGCCAGCATTAACAGGGCTAACTATGGCTACACCTTC. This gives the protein CASINRANYGYTF.

DNA for the CDR3: TGTGCCAGCAGCTTAGTGGGACAGGGTGCCTACGAGCAGTACTTC. Its translation is CASSLVGQGAYEQYF. The gene calls are TRBV7-2 and TRBJ2-7; 9 bases match TRBD1. Germline CDR1 is SGHTA and CDR2 is FQGNSA. There are 15 residues in the CDR3. With V trimmed by 1 base and J by 2 bases, 3 bases remained unmatched.

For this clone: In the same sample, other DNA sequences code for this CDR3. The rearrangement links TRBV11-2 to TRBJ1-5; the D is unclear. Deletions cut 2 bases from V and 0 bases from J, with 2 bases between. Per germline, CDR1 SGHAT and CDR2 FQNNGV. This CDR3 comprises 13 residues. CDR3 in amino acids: CASSLNSNQPQHF. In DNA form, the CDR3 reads TGTGCCAGCAGCTTAAATAGCAATCAGCCCCAGCATTTT. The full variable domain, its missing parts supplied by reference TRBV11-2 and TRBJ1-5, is EAGVAQSPRYKIIEKRQSVAFWCNPISGHATLYWYQQILGQGPKLLIQFQNNGVVDDSQLPKDRFSAERLKGVDSTLKIQPAKLEDSAVYLCASSLNSNQPQHFGDGTRLSIL.

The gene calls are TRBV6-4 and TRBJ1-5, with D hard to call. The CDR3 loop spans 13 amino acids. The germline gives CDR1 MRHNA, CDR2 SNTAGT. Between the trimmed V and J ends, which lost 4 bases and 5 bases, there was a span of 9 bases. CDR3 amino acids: CASSAHSDQPQHF. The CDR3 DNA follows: TGTGCCAGCAGTGCGCACAGTGATCAGCCCCAGCATTTT.

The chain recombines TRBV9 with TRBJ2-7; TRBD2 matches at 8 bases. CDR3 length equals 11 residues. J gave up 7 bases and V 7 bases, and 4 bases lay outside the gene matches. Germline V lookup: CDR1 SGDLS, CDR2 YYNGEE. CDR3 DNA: TGTGCCAGCGGCCGGGGGGGAGAGCAGTACTTC. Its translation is CASGRGGEQYF.

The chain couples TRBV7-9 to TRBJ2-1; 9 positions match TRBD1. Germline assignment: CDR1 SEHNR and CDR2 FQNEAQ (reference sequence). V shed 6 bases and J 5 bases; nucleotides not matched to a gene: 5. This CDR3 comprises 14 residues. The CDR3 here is CASRGTGSNNEQFF. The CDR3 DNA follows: TGTGCCAGCAGGGGGACAGGGTCCAACAATGAGCAGTTCTTC.

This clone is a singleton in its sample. The CDR3, as DNA: TGTGCCACCAGCATGACAGGGAAAGAGACCCAGTACTTC. This sequence encodes CATSMTGKETQYF. The chain combines TRBV15 with TRBJ2-5, with 7 bases aligning to TRBD1. This CDR3 is built from 13 residues. Trimming took 4 bases from V and 3 from J; bases not matched to a gene: 2. Germline V CDR1 and CDR2: LNHNV, YYDKDF (reference sequence).

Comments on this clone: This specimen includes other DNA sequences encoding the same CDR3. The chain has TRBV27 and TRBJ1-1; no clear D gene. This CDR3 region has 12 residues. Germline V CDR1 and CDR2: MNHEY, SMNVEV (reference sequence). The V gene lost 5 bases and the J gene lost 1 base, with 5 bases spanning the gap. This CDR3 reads CASSSWNTEAFF. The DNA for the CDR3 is TGTGCCAGCAGTAGTTGGAACACTGAAGCTTTCTTT.

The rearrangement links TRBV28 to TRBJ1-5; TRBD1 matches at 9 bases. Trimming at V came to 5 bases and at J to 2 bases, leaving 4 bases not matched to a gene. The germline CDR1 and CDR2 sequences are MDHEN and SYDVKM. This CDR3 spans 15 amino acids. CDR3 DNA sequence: TGTGCCAGCAGTGCCCGGGACAGGGGCAATCAGCCCCAGCATTTT. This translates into CASSARDRGNQPQHF.

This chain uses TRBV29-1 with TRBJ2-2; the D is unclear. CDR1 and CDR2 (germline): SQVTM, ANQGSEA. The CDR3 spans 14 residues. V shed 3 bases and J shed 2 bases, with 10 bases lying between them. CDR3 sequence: CSVDLSGNTGELFF. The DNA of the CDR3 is TGCAGCGTTGATTTGTCTGGTAACACCGGGGAGCTGTTTTTT.

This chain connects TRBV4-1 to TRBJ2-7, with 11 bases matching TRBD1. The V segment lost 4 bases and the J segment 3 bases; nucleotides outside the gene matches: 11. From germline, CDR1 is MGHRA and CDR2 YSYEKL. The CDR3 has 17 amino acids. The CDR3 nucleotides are TGCGCCAGCAGCCTTCTCACCGGGACAGGGGGTCTCTACGAGCAGTACTTC. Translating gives CASSLLTGTGGLYEQYF.

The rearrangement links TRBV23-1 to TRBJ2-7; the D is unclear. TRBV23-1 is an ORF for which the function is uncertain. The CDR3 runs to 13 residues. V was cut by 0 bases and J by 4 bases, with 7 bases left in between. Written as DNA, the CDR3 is TGCGCCAGCAGTCAATCGATAGGGTACGAGCAGTACTTC. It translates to CASSQSIGYEQYF.